This paragraph reports one TCR beta chain. This sample stems from a study of blood T cell repertoires in COVID-19. Study-wide background: Acute and convalescent COVID-19 specimens originated in the United States, Italy and Spain. PBMCs, B-cell-depleted T cells, or T cells were the source of the cDNA or gDNA that made up the material.

The cohort comprised adults aged roughly 18 to 95 years residing in about two dozen US areas. Trimming took 0 bases from V and 4 from J, leaving 15 bases between them. The CDR3 is 17 amino acids. CDR1 is SGHTA and CDR2 is FQGTGA in the germline V gene. Per the authors' pipeline: Using reference gene primer amplification, nucleated cell counts were estimated. Generated by immunoSEQ multiplex PCR, the TCRdb table keeps only in-frame clones and is missing some. That table furnishes V, J and clone size, whereas the DNA furnished D and trimming. The sample has under 300,000 clones, roughly nine tenths seen once; the top ten hold nearly 6.5%.

The chain has TRBV7-3 and TRBJ2-2, with D possibly being TRBD1 (5 bases). The source of this sequence is a woman in her thirties with acute COVID-19. The sequenced sample was PBMCs or T cells enriched from blood (not recorded which). The CDR3 bases are TGTGCCAGCAGCTTAACCAGGGCCAGTCTCGGCACCGGGGAGCTGTTTTTT. This gives the protein CASSLTRASLGTGELFF.